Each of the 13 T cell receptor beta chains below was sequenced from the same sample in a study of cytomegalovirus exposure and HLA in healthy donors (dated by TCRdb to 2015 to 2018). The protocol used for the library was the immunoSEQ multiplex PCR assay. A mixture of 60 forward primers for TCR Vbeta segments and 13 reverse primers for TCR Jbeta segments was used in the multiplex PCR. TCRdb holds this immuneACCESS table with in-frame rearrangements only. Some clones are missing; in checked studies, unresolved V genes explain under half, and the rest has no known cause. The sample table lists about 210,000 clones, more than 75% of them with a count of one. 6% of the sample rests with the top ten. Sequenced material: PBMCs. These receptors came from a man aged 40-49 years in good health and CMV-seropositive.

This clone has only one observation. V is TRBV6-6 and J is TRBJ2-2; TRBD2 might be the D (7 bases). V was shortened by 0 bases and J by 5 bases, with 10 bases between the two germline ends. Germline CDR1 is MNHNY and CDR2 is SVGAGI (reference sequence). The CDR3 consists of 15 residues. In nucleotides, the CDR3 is TGTGCCAGCAGTTACTCCGGGGGGCGGACCGGGGAGCTGTTTTTT. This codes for CASSYSGGRTGELFF.

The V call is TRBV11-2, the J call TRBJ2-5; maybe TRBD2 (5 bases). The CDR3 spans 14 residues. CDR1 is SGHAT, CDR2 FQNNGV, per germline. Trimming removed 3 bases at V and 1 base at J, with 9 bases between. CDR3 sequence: CASSLSSVQETQYF. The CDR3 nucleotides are TGTGCCAGCAGCTTGAGTAGCGTCCAAGAGACCCAGTACTTC.

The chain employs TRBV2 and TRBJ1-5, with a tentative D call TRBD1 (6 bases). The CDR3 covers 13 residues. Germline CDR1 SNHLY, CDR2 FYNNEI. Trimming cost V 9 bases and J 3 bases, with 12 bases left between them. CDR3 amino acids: CASIRDNNQPQHF. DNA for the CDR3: TGTGCCAGTATCAGGGACAACAATCAGCCCCAGCATTTT.

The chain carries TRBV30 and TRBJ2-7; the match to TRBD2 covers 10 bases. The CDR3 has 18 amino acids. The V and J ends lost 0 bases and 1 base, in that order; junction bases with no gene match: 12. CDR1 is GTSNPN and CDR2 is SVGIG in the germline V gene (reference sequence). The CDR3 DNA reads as TGTGCCTGGAGTGTATATAATAGCGGGAGGCCAAATTCCTACGAGCAGTACTTC. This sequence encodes CAWSVYNSGRPNSYEQYF.

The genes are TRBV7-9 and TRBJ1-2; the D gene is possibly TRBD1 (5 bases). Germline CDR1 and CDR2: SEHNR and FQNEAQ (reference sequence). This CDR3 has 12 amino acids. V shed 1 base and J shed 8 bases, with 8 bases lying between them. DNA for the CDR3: TGTGCCAGCAGCTTAGAGCAGGGAGGCTACACCTTC. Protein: CASSLEQGGYTF.

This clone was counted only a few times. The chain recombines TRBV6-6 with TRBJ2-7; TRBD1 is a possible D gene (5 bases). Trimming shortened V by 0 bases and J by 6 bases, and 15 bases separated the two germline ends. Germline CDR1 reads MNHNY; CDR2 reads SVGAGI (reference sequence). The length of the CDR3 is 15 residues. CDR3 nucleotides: TGTGCCAGCAGTTACTCAATCCCCGAAGGGGCCGAGCAGTACGTC. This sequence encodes CASSYSIPEGAEQYV.

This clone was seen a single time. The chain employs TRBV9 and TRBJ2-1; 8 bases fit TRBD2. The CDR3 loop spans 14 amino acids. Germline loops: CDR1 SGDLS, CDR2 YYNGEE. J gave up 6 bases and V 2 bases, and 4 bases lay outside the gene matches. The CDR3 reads CASSVGLGGNEQFF. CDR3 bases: TGTGCCAGCAGCGTGGGACTAGGGGGCAATGAGCAGTTCTTC.

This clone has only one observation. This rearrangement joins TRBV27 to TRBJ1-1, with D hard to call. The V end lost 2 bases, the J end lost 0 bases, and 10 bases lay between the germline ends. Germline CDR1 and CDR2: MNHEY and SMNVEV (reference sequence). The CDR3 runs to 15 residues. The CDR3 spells CASSLRGGLNTEAFF. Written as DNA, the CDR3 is TGTGCCAGCAGTTTACGGGGAGGGTTGAACACTGAAGCTTTCTTT.

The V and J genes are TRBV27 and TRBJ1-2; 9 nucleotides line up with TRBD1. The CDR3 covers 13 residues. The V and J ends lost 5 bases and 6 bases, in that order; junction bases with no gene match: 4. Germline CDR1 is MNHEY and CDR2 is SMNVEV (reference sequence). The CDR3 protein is CASSPTGGNGYTF. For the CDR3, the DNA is TGTGCCAGCAGTCCGACAGGGGGTAATGGCTACACCTTC.

CDR3 nucleotide sequence: TGTGCCAGCAGCTTAAGGACTAGCGAAACAGATACGCAGTATTTT. It encodes CASSLRTSETDTQYF. V is TRBV11-3 and J is TRBJ2-3, with 9 bases fitting TRBD2. The CDR3 covers 15 residues. Trimming removed 2 bases from V and 3 bases from J; junction bases left unmatched: 3. Germline CDR1 and CDR2: SGHNT and YENEEA. The complete variable domain, with remaining parts taken from reference TRBV11-3 and TRBJ2-3, reads EAGVVQSPRYKIIEKKQPVAFWCNPISGHNTLYWYLQNLGQGPELLIRYENEEAVDDSQLPKDRFSAERLKGVDSTLKIQPAELGDSAVYLCASSLRTSETDTQYFGPGTRLTVL.

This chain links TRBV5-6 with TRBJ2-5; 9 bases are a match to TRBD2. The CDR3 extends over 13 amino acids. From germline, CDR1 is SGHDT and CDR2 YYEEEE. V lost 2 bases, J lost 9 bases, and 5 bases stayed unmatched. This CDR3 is CASSFSGGRAQYF. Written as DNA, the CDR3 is TGTGCCAGCAGCTTTAGCGGGGGAAGGGCCCAGTACTTC.

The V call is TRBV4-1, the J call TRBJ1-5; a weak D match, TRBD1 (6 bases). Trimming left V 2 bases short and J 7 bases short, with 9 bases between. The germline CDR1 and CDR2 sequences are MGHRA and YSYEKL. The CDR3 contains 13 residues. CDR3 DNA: TGCGCCAGCAGCCAACAGGGGTTGCAGCCCCAGCATTTT. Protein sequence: CASSQQGLQPQHF.

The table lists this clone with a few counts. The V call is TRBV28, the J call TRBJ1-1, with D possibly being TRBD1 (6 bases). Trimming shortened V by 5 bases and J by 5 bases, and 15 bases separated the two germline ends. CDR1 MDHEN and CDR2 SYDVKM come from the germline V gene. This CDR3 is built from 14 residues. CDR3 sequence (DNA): TGTGCCAGCAGTACCCAACCGAGGGGGACTGAAGCTTTCTTT. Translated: CASSTQPRGTEAFF.